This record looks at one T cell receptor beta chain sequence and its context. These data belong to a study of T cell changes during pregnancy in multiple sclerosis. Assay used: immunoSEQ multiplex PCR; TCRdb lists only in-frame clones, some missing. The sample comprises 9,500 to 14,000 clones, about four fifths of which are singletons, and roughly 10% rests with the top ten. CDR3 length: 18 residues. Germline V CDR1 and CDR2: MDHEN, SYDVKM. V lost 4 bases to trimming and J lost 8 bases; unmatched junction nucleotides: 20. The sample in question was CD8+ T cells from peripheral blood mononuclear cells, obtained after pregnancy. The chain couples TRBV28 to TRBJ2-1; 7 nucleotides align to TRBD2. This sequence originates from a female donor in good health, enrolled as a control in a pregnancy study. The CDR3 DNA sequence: TGTGCCAGCAGTTATGGGCGGGAGATTTCCCTCGTGAGGGATGAGCAGTTCTTC. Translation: CASSYGREISLVRDEQFF.